This TCR beta chain comes out of a study of technical replicates of blood from several donors. Germline V gene data show CDR1 as SGHRS and CDR2 as YFSETQ. CDR3 length equals 12 residues. Trimming removed 6 bases at V and 4 bases at J, with 10 bases between. This clone is a singleton in its sample. Only in-frame clones appear in the TCRdb table, and some are missing; sequencing was by immunoSEQ multiplex PCR. The sample carries 65,000 to 80,000 clones, approximately 98% recorded once. The sequence came from a human donor in good health. The chain recombines TRBV5-1 with TRBJ2-5, with D possibly TRBD1 on 6 matching bases. The specimen sequenced was T cells isolated from PBMCs. This CDR3 is CASTGESETQYF. The CDR3 region has the DNA TGCGCCAGCACAGGGGAGTCAGAGACCCAGTACTTC. Variable domain in full (rest from reference TRBV5-1 and TRBJ2-5): KAGVTQTPRYLIKTRGQQVTLSCSPISGHRSVSWYQQTPGQGLQFLFEYFSETQRNKGNFPGRFSGRQFSNSRSEMNVSTLELGDSALYLCASTGESETQYFGPGTRLLVL.